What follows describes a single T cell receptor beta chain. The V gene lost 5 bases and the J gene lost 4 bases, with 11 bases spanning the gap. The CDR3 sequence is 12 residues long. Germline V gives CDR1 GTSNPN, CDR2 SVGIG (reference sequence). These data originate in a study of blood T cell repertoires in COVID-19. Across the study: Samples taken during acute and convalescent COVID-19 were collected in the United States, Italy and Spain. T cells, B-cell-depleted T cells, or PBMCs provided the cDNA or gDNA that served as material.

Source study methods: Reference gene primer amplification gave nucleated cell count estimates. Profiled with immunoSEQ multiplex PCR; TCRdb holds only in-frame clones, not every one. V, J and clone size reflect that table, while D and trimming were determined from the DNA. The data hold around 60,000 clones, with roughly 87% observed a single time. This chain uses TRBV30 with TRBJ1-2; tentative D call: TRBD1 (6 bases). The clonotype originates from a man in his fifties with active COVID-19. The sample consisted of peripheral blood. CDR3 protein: CAWDRYPYGYTF. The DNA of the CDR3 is TGTGCCTGGGACAGGTATCCCTATGGCTACACCTTC. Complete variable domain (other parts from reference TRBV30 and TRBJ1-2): SQTIHQWPATLVQPVGSPLSLECTVEGTSNPNLYWYRQAAGRGLQLLFYSVGIGQISSEVPQNLSASRPQDRQFILSSKKLLLSDSGFYLCAWDRYPYGYTFGSGTRLTVV.